This entry concerns a single T cell receptor beta chain. This clone was seen a single time. No cognate antigen has been identified for it. Qualities for individual bases were not recorded, and no much larger clone is one base off. This sample was taken from a study of blood T cell repertoires in COVID-19 (dated by TCRdb to the early 2020s). In the study overall: The collaborator samples originated in the United States, Italy and Spain and spanned the acute and convalescent phases of COVID-19. The samples were drawn from the first 160 participants of the ongoing ImmuneRACE study and from some 1,300 subjects provided by 6 global collaborators. The dataset comprised deeply sampled blood TCRbeta repertoires from subjects exposed to, actively infected with, or recovered from COVID-19. Where available, HLA class I and class II types were obtained from metadata supplied by the sample provider rather than from assay-based typing. Nearly every sample came with metadata listing a de-identified subject ID, COVID-19 status, age in years and sex. The prospective study material was composed of cDNA or gDNA derived from T cells, B-cell-depleted T cells, or PBMCs. The repertoires were released in a freely available public database meant as a resource for research on the immune response to SARS-CoV-2.

The germline V gene provides CDR1 MNHNS and CDR2 SASEGT. Trimming removed 2 bases from V and 7 bases from J, leaving 11 bases between the germline ends. The CDR3, cysteine through phenylalanine, is 14 amino acids long. Only the CDR3 DNA is retained, 42 bases long and in frame from the first base. Whole blood was collected in K2EDTA tubes by collaborating institutions according to the institutions' own protocols. For TCRbeta analysis, collaborators shipped samples in one of three forms: frozen whole blood, isolated PBMCs, or DNA extracted from either of those sample types. What the research found in general, with its limitations: The amount of clinical and demographic metadata varied by source and participant and was provided uncurated.

The immunoSEQ Assay, a bias-controlled multiplex PCR, was used to amplify TCRbeta CDR3 regions from genomic DNA. The original methods were these. The number of nucleated cells in each sample was estimated by amplification of reference gene primers within the assay. To quantify the absolute abundance of each unique TCRbeta CDR3 rearrangement, sequence reads were collapsed and filtered. Productive Simpson clonality was computed per sample as the square root of Simpson's diversity index over productive rearrangements. Sourced from immuneACCESS, this table was stored by TCRdb with only in-frame sequences that have V and J called. A share of the clones is absent; for the studies checked, an unresolved V gene accounts for under half, and the remainder has no known explanation. The DNA gave D and trimming, while V, J and clone size come from that table. Present in this sample are 200,000 to 250,000 clones, around four fifths of which were seen just once. The ten largest clones take up less than 3.5% of the sample.

Sequencing was done on a sample of peripheral blood. The TCR was taken from a man in his fifties or sixties with active or convalescent COVID-19. Recombination connected TRBV6-1 to TRBJ1-4; a confident D gene designation cannot be given. The nucleotides read TGTGCCAGCAGTGAATCCCAGGCCGTTGAAAAACTGTTTTTT. The translation is CASSESQAVEKLFF.